The clone carrying this T cell receptor (beta chain) was found many times. Its antigen remains unidentified. This entry belongs to a study of metastatic and nonmetastatic thyroid tumors. Overall study findings and caveats: Compared with benign nodules, malignant thyroid tumors were reported to have significantly higher TCR beta diversity in both blood and tumor.

TCRdb called clones again from the PCR reads with MiXCR. The sample contains about 85,000 clones, about 9.1% of which appear only once. Patients were all untreated before their thyroid surgery. V was trimmed by 3 bases and J by 0 bases, leaving 8 bases between them. CDR3 size: 14 residues. Germline values: CDR1 SGDLS, CDR2 YYNGEE. V is TRBV9 and J is TRBJ2-3; D gene ambiguous. The sample taken for sequencing was blood. This receptor was taken from a female donor with papillary thyroid cancer or a benign thyroid nodule (not recorded which). Some clones in this sample may be carry-over from other donors' samples. The CDR3 DNA reads TGTGCCAGCAGCGATTTTAAGAGCACAGATACGCAGTATTTT. Its translation is CASSDFKSTDTQYF.